Below, 31 T cell receptor beta chains from the same sample are listed, as sequenced in a study of T-cell memory formation after mild COVID-19. In TCRdb, the 5' RACE reads were re-called with MiXCR into one record per CDR3 protein. The data show about 150,000 distinct CDR3 sequences, approximately 5.7% seen once. Sample: PBMCs or a T cell subset sorted from them (not recorded which). The receptors were sampled from an adult woman who had mild COVID-19 (a few samples of this study predate the infection). Cell type and time point are not known.

The chain is built from TRBV6-2 or TRBV6-3 and TRBJ2-3; 9 bases fit TRBD1. V lost 4 bases and J lost 2; bases outside the gene matches: 7. The V gene's germline CDR1 is MNHEY and CDR2 SVGEGT. The CDR3 is 16 residues long. CDR3 sequence: CASSSRQGEITDTQYF. DNA for the CDR3: TGTGCCAGCAGTTCGAGACAGGGGGAGATCACAGATACGCAGTATTTT.

A few counts support this clonotype. The chain uses TRBV14 and TRBJ2-1; D is perhaps TRBD2 (6 bases). CDR1 is SGHDN, CDR2 FVKESK, per germline. V gave up 4 bases and J gave up 1 base, with 11 bases separating them. The CDR3 has 15 residues. Here the CDR3 reads CASSPRGRSYNEQFF. The CDR3 bases are TGTGCCAGCAGCCCACGGGGGAGGTCCTACAATGAGCAGTTCTTC. Filled out from reference TRBV14 and TRBJ2-1, the complete variable domain reads EAGVTQFPSHSVIEKGQTVTLRCDPISGHDNLYWYRRVMGKEIKFLLHFVKESKQDESGMPNNRFLAERTGGTYSTLKVQPAELEDSGVYFCASSPRGRSYNEQFFGPGTRLTVL.

This clonotype was observed a few times. The chain is built from TRBV7-9 and TRBJ2-7; 9 bases align to TRBD1. V was pared by 6 bases and J by 2 bases, with 8 bases of the junction left unmatched. Germline V gene data show CDR1 as SEHNR and CDR2 as FQNEAQ (reference sequence). The CDR3 totals 15 residues. The CDR3 here is CASSYTGGPPYEQYF. DNA of the CDR3: TGTGCCAGCAGTTACACAGGGGGCCCTCCCTACGAGCAGTACTTC.

The chain links TRBV7-8 to TRBJ1-5, with 7 bases that match TRBD1. This CDR3 spans 18 amino acids. Germline-derived CDR1 and CDR2 are SGHVS and FQNEAQ. The junction had 13 bases not matched to a gene; V was cut back by 1 base and J by 4 bases. The CDR3 DNA reads as TGTGCCAGCAGCTTAGAACGGGACAGCCTATTGGGGAATCAGCCCCAGCATTTT. Protein product: CASSLERDSLLGNQPQHF. Full variable domain (remainder filled in from reference TRBV7-8 and TRBJ1-5): GAGVSQSPRYKVAKRGQDVALRCDPISGHVSLFWYQQALGQGPEFLTYFQNEAQLDKSGLPSDRFFAERPEGSVSTLKIQRTQQEDSAVYLCASSLERDSLLGNQPQHFGDGTRLSIL.

This clonotype has just a few counts. The genes are TRBV18 and TRBJ1-2; D not resolved. V was shortened by 6 bases and J by 4 bases, with 9 bases between the two germline ends. Germline CDR1 KGHSH, CDR2 LQKENI. This CDR3 spans 12 amino acids. The CDR3 loop reads CASSGGSYGYTF. DNA for the CDR3: TGTGCCAGCTCTGGCGGAAGCTATGGCTACACCTTC.

Many counts were recorded for this clonotype. CDR3 amino acids: CASSPRMTSGSLGPRAGNEQFF. The CDR3, as DNA: TGCGCCAGCAGCCCCCGAATGACTAGCGGGAGCTTGGGCCCCCGTGCGGGGAATGAGCAGTTCTTC. The rearrangement uses TRBV4-3 and TRBJ2-1, with TRBD2 matching over 12 bases. Trimming took 4 bases from V and 7 from J; bases not matched to a gene: 26. This CDR3 has 22 residues. The germline V gene has CDR1 LGHNA and CDR2 YSLEER.

The CDR3 is CASRPPTPGYGYTF. CDR3 bases: TGTGCCAGCAGACCTCCCACACCCGGCTATGGCTACACCTTC. V gene TRBV7-2 combines with J gene TRBJ1-2; D is unclear. The CDR3 sequence is 14 residues long. CDR1 is SGHTA, CDR2 FQGNSA, per germline. The V end lost 6 bases, the J end lost 4 bases, and 15 bases lay between the germline ends.

This sequence joins TRBV24-1 and TRBJ2-1, with 8 bases aligning to TRBD1. The germline V gene encodes CDR1 KGHDR and CDR2 SFDVKD. V trimming: 6 bases; J trimming: 6 bases; junction bases outside the gene matches: 9. The CDR3 covers 15 residues. The CDR3 DNA is TGTGCCACCAGTAGTCAGGACAGGGTCGGCAATGAGCAGTTCTTC. The encoded protein is CATSSQDRVGNEQFF.

This clonotype was seen at least ten times. J is TRBJ1-1 and V is TRBV12-3 or TRBV12-4; D might be TRBD1 (6 bases). V lost 3 bases, J lost 4 bases, and 12 bases lay in between. The CDR3 is made up of 14 amino acids. CDR3 amino acids: CASSFGGRSTEAFF. Here the CDR3 DNA reads TGTGCCAGCAGTTTTGGGGGGCGAAGCACTGAAGCTTTCTTT.

This clonotype was seen ten or more times. V gene TRBV20-1 combines with J gene TRBJ2-3, with a tentative D call TRBD2 (7 bases). V lost 7 bases to trimming and J lost 2 bases, with 16 bases between them. Germline loops: CDR1 DFQATT, CDR2 SNEGSKA (reference sequence). CDR3 length equals 14 residues. CDR3 sequence reads: CSVRGAPPTDTQYF. DNA for the CDR3: TGCAGTGTTCGGGGGGCCCCCCCCACAGATACGCAGTATTTT.

This clonotype appeared many times. The V and J genes are TRBV24-1 and TRBJ2-2, with TRBD1 identical over 12 bases. Germline CDR1 reads KGHDR; CDR2 reads SFDVKD. V lost 7 bases, J lost 7 bases, and 9 bases stayed unmatched. This CDR3 is 16 amino acids long. The CDR3 DNA is TGTGCCACCAGGGAAGCGGGACAGGGGGCGAGCGGGGAGCTGTTTTTT. This codes for CATREAGQGASGELFF.

The table lists this clonotype with a few counts. The chain combines TRBV19 with TRBJ1-2; D remains ambiguous. The germline gives CDR1 LNHDA, CDR2 SQIVND (reference sequence). This CDR3 is 14 amino acids long. V was shortened by 5 bases and J by 3 bases, with 13 bases between the two germline ends. The DNA for the CDR3 is TGTGCCAGTAGTCCTGGGCCTCGGGACTATGGCTACACCTTC. Its protein is CASSPGPRDYGYTF.

The V and J genes are TRBV3-1 and TRBJ1-6; a weak D match, TRBD1 (6 bases). Trimming removed 0 bases from V and 9 bases from J, with 12 bases in between. The CDR3 runs 15 residues. Germline V gene lookup returns CDR1 LGHDT and CDR2 YNNKEL (reference sequence). For the CDR3, the DNA is TGTGCCAGCAGCCAAGAGAGGGGGAGCAGTTCACCCCTCCACTTT. It is translated as CASSQERGSSSPLHF.

The sample holds many counts of this clonotype. The chain couples TRBV4-2 to TRBJ1-3, with 7 positions matching TRBD1. The germline V gene encodes CDR1 LGHNA and CDR2 YNFKEQ. V lost 0 bases to trimming and J lost 2 bases; unmatched junction nucleotides: 4. This CDR3 region has 16 residues. The CDR3 loop reads CASSQDRTGPGNTIYF. In DNA, the CDR3 is TGTGCCAGCAGCCAAGATAGGACAGGCCCTGGAAACACCATATATTTT.

In its sample, this clonotype was seen many times. The V and J genes are TRBV5-1 and TRBJ2-5; D is unclear. Germline V gives CDR1 SGHRS, CDR2 YFSETQ. The V end lost 1 base, the J end lost 2 bases, and 6 bases lay between the germline ends. The CDR3 totals 13 residues. In DNA, the CDR3 is TGCGCCAGCAGCTTGAGTTGGCAAGAGACCCAGTACTTC. Translating it yields CASSLSWQETQYF.

This clonotype was counted only a few times. The chain joins TRBV3-1 to TRBJ1-4; D unclear. Germline loops: CDR1 LGHDT, CDR2 YNNKEL (reference sequence). CDR3 length: 15 amino acids. V shed 3 bases and J shed 8 bases, with 16 bases lying between them. The CDR3 loop is CASSQTFKAREKLFF. In DNA, the CDR3 is TGTGCCAGCAGCCAGACCTTCAAGGCAAGGGAAAAACTGTTTTTT.

This chain links TRBV20-1 with TRBJ2-2; 7 nucleotides match TRBD2. V trimming: 5 bases; J trimming: 1 base; junction bases outside the gene matches: 4. CDR1 DFQATT and CDR2 SNEGSKA come from the germline V gene (reference sequence). This CDR3 region has 14 residues. CDR3 protein: CSAFSSGNTGELFF. The CDR3 bases are TGCAGTGCTTTCTCTAGCGGGAACACCGGGGAGCTGTTTTTT.

This clonotype was seen a handful of times. The chain is built from TRBV6-1 and TRBJ1-5, with D possibly being TRBD1 (6 bases). V dropped 6 bases and J dropped 6 bases, with 15 bases sitting between them. The CDR3 has 14 amino acids. Germline V gene sequence: CDR1 MNHNS, CDR2 SASEGT. For the CDR3, the DNA is TGTGCCAGCAGGGGAGGGGGGCAGAGTCAGCCCCAGCATTTT. Translation: CASRGGGQSQPQHF.

This clonotype was detected ten times or more. The chain links TRBV18 to TRBJ2-5; the D is unclear. This CDR3 spans 13 amino acids. Germline V CDR1 and CDR2: KGHSH, LQKENI. V was cut by 5 bases and J by 1 base, with 8 bases left in between. The CDR3 nucleotides read TGTGCCAGCTCAACGGGCACCCAAGAGACCCAGTACTTC. Its translation is CASSTGTQETQYF.

The chain links TRBV6-5 to TRBJ2-7; 7 positions match TRBD1. From germline, CDR1 is MNHEY and CDR2 SVGAGI. V trimming: 6 bases; J trimming: 0 bases; junction bases outside the gene matches: 2. The CDR3 totals 13 residues. The CDR3 coding sequence is TGTGCCAGCAGACGACAGGGCTCCTACGAGCAGTACTTC. Protein sequence: CASRRQGSYEQYF.

At least ten counts were recorded for this clonotype. The rearrangement uses TRBV5-1 and TRBJ1-1; tentative D call: TRBD1 (5 bases). With 2 bases removed from V and 2 bases from J, the gap between germline ends came to 10 bases. The CDR3 length is 14 residues. CDR1 and CDR2 (germline): SGHRS, YFSETQ. The CDR3 spells CASSFDRPNTEAFF. Here the CDR3 DNA reads TGCGCCAGCAGCTTCGACAGACCTAACACTGAAGCTTTCTTT. Variable domain in full (rest from reference TRBV5-1 and TRBJ1-1): KAGVTQTPRYLIKTRGQQVTLSCSPISGHRSVSWYQQTPGQGLQFLFEYFSETQRNKGNFPGRFSGRQFSNSRSEMNVSTLELGDSALYLCASSFDRPNTEAFFGQGTRLTVV.

A few counts support this clonotype. This chain uses TRBV5-4 with TRBJ2-4; 10 nucleotides agree with TRBD1. J lost 6 bases, V lost 0 bases, and 6 bases had no gene match. Germline values: CDR1 SGHNT, CDR2 YYREEE (reference sequence). The CDR3 is 16 residues long. The CDR3 loop reads CASSLGGTGEGNIQYF. In nucleotides, the CDR3 is TGTGCCAGCAGCTTGGGGGGGACAGGGGAAGGAAACATTCAGTACTTC. The complete variable domain, with remaining parts taken from reference TRBV5-4 and TRBJ2-4, reads ETGVTQSPTHLIKTRGQQVTLRCSSQSGHNTVSWYQQALGQGPQFIFQYYREEENGRGNFPPRFSGLQFPNYSSELNVNALELDDSALYLCASSLGGTGEGNIQYFGAGTRLSVL.

V and J are TRBV7-9 and TRBJ2-5; TRBD1 might be the D (6 bases). V was pared by 0 bases and J by 5 bases, with 10 bases between. This CDR3 has 14 amino acids. CDR1 is SEHNR and CDR2 is FQNEAQ in the germline V gene (reference sequence). The CDR3 loop is CASSLAAGAETQYF. The CDR3 DNA follows: TGTGCCAGCAGCTTAGCAGCAGGGGCGGAGACCCAGTACTTC.

This clonotype was found a few times. This rearrangement joins TRBV19 to TRBJ1-2; 8 bases fit TRBD1. The V segment lost 3 bases and the J segment 5 bases; nucleotides outside the gene matches: 2. Germline V gene data show CDR1 as LNHDA and CDR2 as SQIVND (reference sequence). This CDR3 has 13 amino acids. CDR3 DNA sequence: TGTGCCAGTAGTATTGGGACAGGTTATGGCTACACCTTC. The encoded protein is CASSIGTGYGYTF.

The chain employs TRBV4-1 and TRBJ1-2; no firm D call. The CDR3 extends over 15 amino acids. Per the germline V gene, CDR1 is MGHRA and CDR2 is YSYEKL. The germline V and J ends were trimmed by 3 bases and 4 bases, with 15 bases remaining between them. CDR3 coding DNA: TGCGCCAGCAGCCACCCATCGTCAGCGATCTATGGCTACACCTTC. Encoded protein: CASSHPSSAIYGYTF.

The V call is TRBV4-1, the J call TRBJ2-1; 9 bases line up with TRBD2. The V and J ends lost 4 bases and 0 bases, in that order; junction bases with no gene match: 7. Germline V gene sequence: CDR1 MGHRA, CDR2 YSYEKL. The CDR3 consists of 17 residues. This CDR3 is CASSLSGGPSSYNEQFF. CDR3 sequence (DNA): TGCGCCAGCAGCCTGAGCGGGGGGCCTAGCTCCTACAATGAGCAGTTCTTC.

This clonotype was seen more than once but under ten times. This chain links TRBV20-1 with TRBJ2-1, with no clear D. The V gene lost 2 bases and the J gene lost 9 bases, with 8 bases spanning the gap. CDR3 length: 11 residues. The V gene's germline CDR1 is DFQATT and CDR2 SNEGSKA (reference sequence). CDR3 sequence: CSARPVGEQFF. DNA of the CDR3: TGCAGTGCTAGACCTGTGGGTGAGCAGTTCTTC.

The chain employs TRBV3-1 and TRBJ2-1, with D possibly being TRBD1 (6 bases). Germline loops: CDR1 LGHDT, CDR2 YNNKEL (reference sequence). Trimming removed 5 bases from V and 4 bases from J, with 18 bases in between. The CDR3 covers 16 residues. This CDR3 is CASSSPGTPLYNEQFF. CDR3 DNA: TGTGCCAGCAGCAGCCCTGGGACACCTCTGTACAATGAGCAGTTCTTC.

The chain couples TRBV9 to TRBJ1-4, with 9 nucleotides matching TRBD1. The CDR3 is 17 residues long. J was trimmed by 8 bases and V by 0 bases; bases with no gene match: 11. Germline CDR1 SGDLS, CDR2 YYNGEE. The CDR3 sequence is CASSVGTGVAAGEKLFF. In DNA form, the CDR3 reads TGTGCCAGCAGCGTAGGGACAGGGGTGGCGGCGGGGGAAAAACTGTTTTTT.

This clonotype was seen many times. The chain recombines TRBV7-2 with TRBJ2-7; TRBD2 matches 7 bases. V was clipped by 4 bases and J by 3 bases; unmatched bases: 9. The CDR3 is 15 residues long. The germline V gene has CDR1 SGHTA and CDR2 FQGNSA. CDR3 region: CASSSSRLAVYEQYF. In DNA form, the CDR3 reads TGTGCCAGCAGCTCCTCCCGGCTAGCGGTCTACGAGCAGTACTTC.

This clonotype appeared many times. This chain links TRBV7-2 with TRBJ2-7; 12 bases line up with TRBD2. J gave up 6 bases and V 5 bases, and 11 bases lay outside the gene matches. Looked up from germline, CDR1 is SGHTA and CDR2 is FQGNSA. The CDR3 totals 16 residues. CDR3 in amino acids: CASSTTSGRLRFEQYF. CDR3 bases: TGTGCCAGCAGCACAACTAGCGGGAGGTTGCGCTTCGAGCAGTACTTC.